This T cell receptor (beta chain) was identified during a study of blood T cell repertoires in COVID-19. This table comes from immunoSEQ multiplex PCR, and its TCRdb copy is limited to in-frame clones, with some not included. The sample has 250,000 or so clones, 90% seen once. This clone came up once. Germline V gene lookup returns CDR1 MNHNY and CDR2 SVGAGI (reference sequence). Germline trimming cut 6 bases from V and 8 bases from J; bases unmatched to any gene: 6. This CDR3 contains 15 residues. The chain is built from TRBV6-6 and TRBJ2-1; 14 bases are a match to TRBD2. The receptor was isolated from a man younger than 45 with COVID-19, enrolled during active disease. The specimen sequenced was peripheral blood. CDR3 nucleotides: TGTGCCAGCAGGGGACTAGCGGGGGCCCTAGATGAGCAGTTCTTC. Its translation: CASRGLAGALDEQFF.